What follows is one T cell receptor (beta chain) and its context. This sample was taken from a study of blood T cell repertoires in COVID-19. From germline, CDR1 is GTSNPN and CDR2 SVGIG (reference sequence). This CDR3 has 14 amino acids. Trimming took 3 bases from V and 7 from J; bases not matched to a gene: 9. Libraries were prepared by immunoSEQ multiplex PCR; TCRdb keeps only in-frame clonotypes and omits some of them. The table shows fewer than 250,000 clones, with about nine tenths occurring only once. This chain uses TRBV30 with TRBJ1-1; 9 bases fit TRBD1. The sequencing sample was made of peripheral blood. This TCR was sampled from a woman aged 60-75 years with acute or convalescent COVID-19. For the CDR3, the DNA is TGTGCCTGGAGGACCCCGGGACAGGGTTTTGAAGCTTTCTTT. This translates into CAWRTPGQGFEAFF.